This section outlines one T cell receptor beta chain sequence together with its context. Its target is not known. The data stem from a study of blood T cells in healthy people across ages. Study background: Template-switching capture recovered about one barcoded beta molecule per two T cells. Broader study findings: A roughly linear fall in TCR beta diversity per million T cells was seen with increasing age.

For the second PCR, which ran for 7 to 11 cycles, a sample-barcoded 5' primer and a J-beta primer mix were used. TCRdb processed the 5' RACE reads anew with MiXCR; each CDR3 protein has one entry. The sample lists about a million distinct CDR3 sequences, just over 50% occurring once. Germline assignment: CDR1 LGHDT and CDR2 YNNKEL (reference sequence). CDR3 length equals 13 residues. V lost 3 bases and J lost 4, with 9 bases in between. V gene TRBV3-1 combines with J gene TRBJ1-2; D gene ambiguous. The receptor was isolated from a woman aged 55-69 years in good health. The sequenced sample was blood. In nucleotides, the CDR3 is TGTGCCAGCAGCCATGTCCGAGGCTATGGCTACACCTTC. Encoded protein: CASSHVRGYGYTF.